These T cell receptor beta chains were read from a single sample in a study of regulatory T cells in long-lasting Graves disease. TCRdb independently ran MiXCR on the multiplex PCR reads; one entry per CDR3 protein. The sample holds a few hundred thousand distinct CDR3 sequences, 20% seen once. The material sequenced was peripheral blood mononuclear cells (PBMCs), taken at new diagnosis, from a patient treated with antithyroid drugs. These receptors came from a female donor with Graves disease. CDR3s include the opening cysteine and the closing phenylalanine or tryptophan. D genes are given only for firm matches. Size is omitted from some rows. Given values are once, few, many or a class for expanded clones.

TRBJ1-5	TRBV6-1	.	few	CASSRGQSNQPQHF	TGTGCCAGCAGCCGCGGACAGTCTAATCAGCCCCAGCATTTT
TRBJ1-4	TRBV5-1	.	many	CASSLGQANEKLFF	TGCGCCAGCAGCTTGGGACAGGCCAATGAAAAACTGTTTTTT
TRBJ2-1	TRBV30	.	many	CAWSKGGGQFF	TGTGCCTGGAGTAAAGGGGGAGGGCAGTTCTTC
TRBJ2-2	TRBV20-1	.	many	CSARTSLHGELFF	TGCAGTGCTAGAACGAGCCTCCACGGGGAGCTGTTTTTT
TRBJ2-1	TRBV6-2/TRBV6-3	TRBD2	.	CASSYSLLAGGPRSYNEQFF	TGTGCCAGCAGTTACTCGCTGCTAGCGGGGGGGCCGAGGTCCTACAATGAGCAGTTCTTC
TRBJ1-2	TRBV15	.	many	CATSRDPDSPGTF	TGTGCCACCAGCAGAGATCCTGACAGCCCCGGGACCTTC
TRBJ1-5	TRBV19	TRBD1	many	CASSARDRSSNQPQHF	TGTGCCAGTAGTGCACGGGACAGGAGTAGCAATCAGCCCCAGCATTTT
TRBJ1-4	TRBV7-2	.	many	CASSLGGRLNEKLFF	TGTGCCAGCAGCTTAGGCGGCAGGTTAAATGAAAAACTGTTTTTT
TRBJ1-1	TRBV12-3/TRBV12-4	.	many	CASSSGLALNTEAFF	TGTGCCAGCAGTTCAGGGTTGGCCCTGAACACTGAAGCTTTCTTT
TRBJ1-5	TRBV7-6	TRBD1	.	CASSMPGQGREPQHF	TGTGCCAGCAGCATGCCGGGACAGGGGAGAGAGCCCCAGCATTTT
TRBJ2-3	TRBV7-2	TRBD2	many	CASSLVAGGPGADTQYF	TGTGCCAGCAGCTTAGTAGCGGGGGGTCCCGGGGCAGATACGCAGTATTTT
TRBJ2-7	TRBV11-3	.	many	CASSLGASSDEQYF	TGTGCCAGCAGCTTAGGGGCGTCTTCTGACGAGCAGTACTTC
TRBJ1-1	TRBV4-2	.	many	CASSQGTEAFF	TGTGCCAGCAGCCAGGGTACTGAAGCTTTCTTT
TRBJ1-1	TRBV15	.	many	CATSGVWGNTEAFF	TGTGCCACCAGCGGGGTGTGGGGGAACACTGAAGCTTTCTTT
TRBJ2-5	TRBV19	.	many	CASSRYDIQETQYF	TGTGCCAGTAGTCGGTACGACATTCAAGAGACCCAGTACTTC
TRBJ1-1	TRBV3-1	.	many	CASSQAAVNTEAFF	TGTGCCAGCAGCCAAGCGGCGGTGAACACTGAAGCTTTCTTT
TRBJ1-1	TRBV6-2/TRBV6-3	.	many	CASSPGNTEAFF	TGTGCCAGCAGTCCAGGGAACACTGAAGCTTTCTTT
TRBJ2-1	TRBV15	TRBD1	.	CATSSPGTGTYNEQFF	TGTGCCACCAGCAGCCCCGGGACAGGGACCTACAATGAGCAGTTCTTC
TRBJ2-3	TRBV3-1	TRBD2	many	CASSPLAGGGTDTQYF	TGTGCCAGCAGCCCGCTAGCGGGGGGTGGCACAGATACGCAGTATTTT
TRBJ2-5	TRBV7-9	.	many	CASSSWGSQETQYF	TGTGCCAGCAGCTCGTGGGGCAGTCAAGAGACCCAGTACTTC
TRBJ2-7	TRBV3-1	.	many	CASSHRDEQYF	TGTGCCAGCAGCCATAGGGACGAGCAGTACTTC
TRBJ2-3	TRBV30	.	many	CAWSTTGRTDTQYF	TGTGCCTGGAGTACAACGGGCCGCACAGATACGCAGTATTTT
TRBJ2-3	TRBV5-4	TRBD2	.	CAVSGSTDTQYF	TGTGCCGTTAGCGGGAGCACAGATACGCAGTATTTT
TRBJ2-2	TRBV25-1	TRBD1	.	CASREAGQGHGELFF	TGTGCCAGCAGAGAAGCGGGACAGGGGCACGGGGAGCTGTTTTTT
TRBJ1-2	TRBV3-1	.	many	CASGTDNYGYTF	TGTGCCAGTGGGACGGATAACTATGGCTACACCTTC
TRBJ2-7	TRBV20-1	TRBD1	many	CSAFGTGGYEQYF	TGCAGTGCTTTCGGGACAGGGGGCTACGAGCAGTACTTC
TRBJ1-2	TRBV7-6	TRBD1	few	CASSLEYTGEGDGYTF	TGTGCCAGCAGCTTGGAGTATACAGGGGAGGGGGATGGCTACACCTTC
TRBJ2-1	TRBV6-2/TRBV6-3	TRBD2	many	CASSSSGGANNEQFF	TGTGCCAGCAGCTCTAGCGGGGGGGCCAACAATGAGCAGTTCTTC
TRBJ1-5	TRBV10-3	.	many	CAISEEHQPQHF	TGTGCCATCAGTGAGGAGCATCAGCCCCAGCATTTT